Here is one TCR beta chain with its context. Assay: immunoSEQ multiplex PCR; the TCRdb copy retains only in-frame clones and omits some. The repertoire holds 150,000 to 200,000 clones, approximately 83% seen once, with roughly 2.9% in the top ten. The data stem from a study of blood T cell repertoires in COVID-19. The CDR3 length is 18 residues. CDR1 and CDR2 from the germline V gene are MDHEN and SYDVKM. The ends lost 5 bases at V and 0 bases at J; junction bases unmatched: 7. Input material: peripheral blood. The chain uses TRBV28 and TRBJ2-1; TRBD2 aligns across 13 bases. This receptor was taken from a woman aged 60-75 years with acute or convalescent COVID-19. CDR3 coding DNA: TGTGCCAGCAGTAAAGGGACTAGCGGGGCAAGCTCCTACAATGAGCAGTTCTTC. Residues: CASSKGTSGASSYNEQFF.